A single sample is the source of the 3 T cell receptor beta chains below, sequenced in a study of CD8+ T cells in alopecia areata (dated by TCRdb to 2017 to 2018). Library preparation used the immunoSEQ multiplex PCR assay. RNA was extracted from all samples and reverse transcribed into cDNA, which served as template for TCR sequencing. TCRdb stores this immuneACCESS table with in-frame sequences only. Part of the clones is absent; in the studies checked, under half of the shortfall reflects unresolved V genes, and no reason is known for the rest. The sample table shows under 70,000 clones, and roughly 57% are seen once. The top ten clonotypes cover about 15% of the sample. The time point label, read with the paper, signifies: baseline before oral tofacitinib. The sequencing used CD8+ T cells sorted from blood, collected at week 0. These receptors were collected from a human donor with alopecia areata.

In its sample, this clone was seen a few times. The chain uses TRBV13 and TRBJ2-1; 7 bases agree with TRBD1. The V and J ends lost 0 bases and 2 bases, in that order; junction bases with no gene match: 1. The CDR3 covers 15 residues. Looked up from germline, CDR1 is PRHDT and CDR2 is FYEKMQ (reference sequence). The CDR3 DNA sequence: TGTGCCAGCAGCTTAGGGGGACAGCCCTACAATGAGCAGTTCTTC. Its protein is CASSLGGQPYNEQFF. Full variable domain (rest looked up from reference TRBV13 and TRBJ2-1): AAGVIQSPRHLIKEKRETATLKCYPIPRHDTVYWYQQGPGQDPQFLISFYEKMQSDKGSIPDRFSAQQFSDYHSELNMSSLELGDSALYFCASSLGGQPYNEQFFGPGTRLTVL.

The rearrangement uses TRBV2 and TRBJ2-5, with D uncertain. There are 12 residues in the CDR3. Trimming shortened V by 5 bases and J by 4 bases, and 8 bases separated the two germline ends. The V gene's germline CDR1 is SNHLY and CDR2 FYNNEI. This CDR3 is CASSLAIETQYF. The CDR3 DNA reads TGTGCCAGCAGTCTCGCAATAGAGACCCAGTACTTC.

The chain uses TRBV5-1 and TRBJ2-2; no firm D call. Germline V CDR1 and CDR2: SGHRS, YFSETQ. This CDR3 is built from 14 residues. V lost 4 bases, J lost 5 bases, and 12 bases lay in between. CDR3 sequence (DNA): TGCGCCAGCAGCGCCCTAGAGGTTACCGGGGAGCTGTTTTTT. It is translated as CASSALEVTGELFF. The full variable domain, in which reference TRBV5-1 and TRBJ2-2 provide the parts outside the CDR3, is KAGVTQTPRYLIKTRGQQVTLSCSPISGHRSVSWYQQTPGQGLQFLFEYFSETQRNKGNFPGRFSGRQFSNSRSEMNVSTLELGDSALYLCASSALEVTGELFFGEGSRLTVL.